The rows below give T cell receptor beta chains drawn from one sample of a study of T cell repertoires in aging, cancer and after chemotherapy. Each CDR3 protein is one row after TCRdb ran MiXCR on the multiplex PCR reads. In the table there are a few thousand distinct CDR3 sequences, 30% of which are singletons. Input material: blood. The source is a human donor with a solid tumor. Both conserved end residues are part of each CDR3. D genes are given only for firm matches. Size values are once, few and many counts, or a class for expanded clones, and some rows have none.

clone_size d_call j_call v_call cdr3_length cdr3_nt cdr3_aa
NA TRBD2 TRBJ2-7 TRBV5-1 14 TGCGCCAGCAGCTTGGGACTAGCTTTCCACGAGCAGTACTTC CASSLGLAFHEQYF
few TRBD1 TRBJ2-5 TRBV10-1 15 TGCGCCAGCAGCAGAGCCGGGACAGGGAAAGAGACCCAGTACTTC CASSRAGTGKETQYF
NA NA TRBJ2-5 TRBV6-1 13 TGTGCCAGCAGATCAGGTCAGAGAGAGACCCAGTACTTC CASRSGQRETQYF
NA TRBD1 TRBJ2-1 TRBV30 16 TGTGCCTGGGGGACAGGGAACGAGGACACCTACAATGAGCAGTTCTTC CAWGTGNEDTYNEQFF
once NA TRBJ1-5 TRBV4-1 15 TGCGCCAGCAGCCAAGAAGAGTATAGCAATCAGCCCCAGCATTTT CASSQEEYSNQPQHF
medium-sized NA TRBJ2-7 TRBV7-9 14 TGTGCCAGCAGCTTAAATGGCAAGCCCTACGAGCAGTACTTC CASSLNGKPYEQYF
medium-sized NA TRBJ2-6 TRBV10-3 15 TGTGCCACAACACGACAGCTTATGGGGGCCAACGTCCTGACTTTC CATTRQLMGANVLTF
medium-sized TRBD1 TRBJ1-5 TRBV6-5 14 TGTGCCAGCAGTTACGACAGGGGCGGTCAGCCCCAGCATTTT CASSYDRGGQPQHF
NA TRBD1 TRBJ2-7 TRBV7-9 16 TGTGCCAGCAGCATAACCGGGACAGGCAGCTCCTACGAGCAGTACTTC CASSITGTGSSYEQYF
few NA TRBJ2-3 TRBV7-2 15 TGTGCCAGCAGCTGGCGGGCGGGAAGCACAGATACGCAGTATTTT CASSWRAGSTDTQYF
medium-sized TRBD1 TRBJ1-1 TRBV19 13 TGTGCCAGTACCGGGACAGGGCGGACTGAAGCTTTCTTT CASTGTGRTEAFF
NA TRBD2 TRBJ2-5 TRBV20-1 15 TGCAGTGCTAGTCCCGGACTAGTAGTCCGGGAGACCCAGTACTTC CSASPGLVVRETQYF
NA TRBD1 TRBJ1-1 TRBV5-6 15 TGTGCCAGCAGCAAAACAGGGGGCGCGGACACTGAAGCTTTCTTT CASSKTGGADTEAFF
NA TRBD2 TRBJ2-3 TRBV4-2 16 TGTGCCAGCAGCCAAGAACGCGGGAGTGCCACAGATACGCAGTATTTT CASSQERGSATDTQYF
medium-sized NA TRBJ1-2 TRBV6-1 12 TGTGCCAGCAGGGGACGGGAATCGGCCTACACCTTC CASRGRESAYTF
few TRBD2 TRBJ2-2 TRBV6-1 16 TGTGCCAGCAGTGCCACCGGGACTAGGCCGACCGGGGAGCTGTTTTTT CASSATGTRPTGELFF
few NA TRBJ1-5 TRBV20-1 14 TGCAGTGCTAGTACAGGGAGGAGCAATCAGCCCCAGCATTTT CSASTGRSNQPQHF
NA NA TRBJ2-3 TRBV5-6 15 TGTGCCAGCAGCTTCACAGGGAGACCCTCTGATACGCAGTATTTT CASSFTGRPSDTQYF
few NA TRBJ2-5 TRBV12-3/TRBV12-4 15 TGTGCCAGCAGTTTGGAGGGATCCCTTGCCGGGACCCAGTACTTC CASSLEGSLAGTQYF
NA TRBD1 TRBJ2-3 TRBV5-4 16 TGTGCCAGCAGCCTTAAGGGACAGGGGGGCCCAGATACGCAGTATTTT CASSLKGQGGPDTQYF
few TRBD2 TRBJ2-1 TRBV6-5 15 TGTGCCAGCAGTGAAACTAGCGGGGAGTACAATGAGCAGTTCTTC CASSETSGEYNEQFF
large NA TRBJ2-1 TRBV29-1 11 TGCAGCTCGGGGTCCTACAATGAGCAGTTCTTC CSSGSYNEQFF
NA NA TRBJ1-5 TRBV10-3 13 TGTGCCATCAGTGGCAGTAGCAATCAGCCCCAGCATTTT CAISGSSNQPQHF
NA NA TRBJ2-3 TRBV19 14 TGTGCCAGTAGTAGCCAGAGCCCCACAGATACGCAGTATTTT CASSSQSPTDTQYF
NA NA TRBJ2-1 TRBV20-1 14 TGCAGTGCTAGTTCGGCAGGAGACCACAATGAGCAGTTCTTC CSASSAGDHNEQFF
few TRBD2 TRBJ2-1 TRBV6-1 15 TGTGCCAGCAGTGAAATGGTAGCGGGCCACAATGAGCAGTTCTTC CASSEMVAGHNEQFF
few TRBD2 TRBJ2-5 TRBV24-1 20 TGTGCCACCAGTGATTCCAAAGAAGCGGGAGGGAAGCTCCCCCAAGAGACTCAGTACTTC CATSDSKEAGGKLPQETQYF
once NA TRBJ2-7 TRBV4-2 15 TGTGCCAGCAGCCAAGTTTTGGGGGCCTCCTACGAGCAGTACTTC CASSQVLGASYEQYF
NA NA TRBJ1-5 TRBV5-1 14 TGCGCCAGCAGCTTGGCGGGCGGGGACCAGCCCCAGCATTTT CASSLAGGDQPQHF
NA NA TRBJ1-2 TRBV20-1 12 TGTCAAGCGGGAGGGAACGGCTATGGCTACACCTTC CQAGGNGYGYTF
NA TRBD1 TRBJ2-1 TRBV20-1 13 TGCAGTGCTTGGACAGGGAATTACAATGAGCAGTTCTTC CSAWTGNYNEQFF
NA NA TRBJ1-1 TRBV10-3 12 TGTGCCAGCACAGGGTTGGGCACTGAAGCTTTCTTT CASTGLGTEAFF
medium-sized NA TRBJ1-2 TRBV12-3/TRBV12-4 13 TGTGCCAGCACCCAGTGGGGTGGCTATGGCTACACCTTC CASTQWGGYGYTF
large NA TRBJ1-2 TRBV6-5 16 TGTGCCAGCAGCTCGGTTGCGGCGGGGGCGAACTATGGCTACACCTTC CASSSVAAGANYGYTF
NA TRBD1 TRBJ1-1 TRBV20-1 15 TGCAGTGCTAGACCCATTGACAGGGATGGGACTGAAGCTTTCTTT CSARPIDRDGTEAFF
NA NA TRBJ1-4 TRBV11-2 16 TGTGCCAGCAGCTTCCATGGGGGGGGGGCGTATGAAAAACTGTTTTTT CASSFHGGGAYEKLFF
medium-sized NA TRBJ1-6 TRBV6-5 16 TGTGCCAGCAGTTTCCAGACGGGCCTTCATAATTCACCCCTCCACTTT CASSFQTGLHNSPLHF
medium-sized NA TRBJ2-2 TRBV10-1 12 TGCGCCAGCAGCGGTGCCACCGGGGAGCTGTTTTTT CASSGATGELFF
large NA TRBJ2-1 TRBV6-5 15 TGTGCCAGCAGTTGGCAGTCAGCGGACTACAATGAGCAGTTCTTC CASSWQSADYNEQFF
NA NA TRBJ2-5 TRBV6-1 16 TGTGCCAGCAGTGAAGTGGGCAGGGGCGCCCCAGAGACCCAGTACTTC CASSEVGRGAPETQYF
medium-sized NA TRBJ1-2 TRBV7-6 14 TGTGCCAGCAGCTTAATCGGCGGAGTGTATGGCTACACCTTC CASSLIGGVYGYTF
NA NA TRBJ2-2 TRBV20-1 13 TGCAGTGCTAGACAGGCGAACACCGGGGAGCTGTTTTTT CSARQANTGELFF
NA NA TRBJ1-6 TRBV5-4 15 TGTGCCAGCAGCTTGATGGGCAGGGAGAATTTACCCCTCCACTTT CASSLMGRENLPLHF
few NA TRBJ2-3 TRBV6-5 12 TGTGCCAGCAGTTCCGCGTGGGATACGCAGTATTTT CASSSAWDTQYF
few NA TRBJ1-1 TRBV10-1 13 TGCGCCAGCAGTGATGTGGGGGGCACTGAAGCTTTCTTT CASSDVGGTEAFF
few TRBD1 TRBJ1-2 TRBV19 17 TGTGCCAGTAGTGTCGCCGGGACAGCCGATAATAACTATGGCTACACCTTC CASSVAGTADNNYGYTF
NA TRBD1 TRBJ2-3 TRBV19 14 TGTGCCAGTAGCCGACAGGGCCCGAGGGATACGCAGTATTTT CASSRQGPRDTQYF
NA TRBD2 TRBJ2-1 TRBV10-3 15 TGTGCCACCTCCGGGACTAGCGGGAGGGCGAAGGAGCAGTTCTTC CATSGTSGRAKEQFF
few TRBD1 TRBJ1-2 TRBV12-3/TRBV12-4 14 TGTGCCAGCAGGACAGGGTGGGGGAGCTATGGCTACACCTTC CASRTGWGSYGYTF
NA NA TRBJ1-1 TRBV27 14 TGTGCCAGCAGACCGCGGGCAGCGAACACTGAAGCTTTCTTT CASRPRAANTEAFF
NA NA TRBJ2-7 TRBV7-9 12 TGTGCCAGCAGCCAAGGGACCTACGAGCAGTACTTC CASSQGTYEQYF
medium-sized NA TRBJ2-5 TRBV29-1 12 TGCAGCGTTCGACTCAGCCAAGAGACCCAGTACTTC CSVRLSQETQYF
few TRBD1 TRBJ2-3 TRBV6-1 16 TGTGCCAGCAGTGGGGACAGGGGGGTTAGAGCAGATACGCAGTATTTT CASSGDRGVRADTQYF